This T cell receptor beta chain was retrieved from a study of cytomegalovirus exposure and HLA in healthy donors. Study-wide results and limits: On later analysis, the bulk of CMV-associated TCR beta chains appeared to be HLA-restricted. Most subjects' HLA-A and HLA-B alleles were reportedly predicted from TCR beta sequences. The authors enumerated roughly 160 TCR beta chains as linked to cytomegalovirus.

Comment on this clone: Its antigen remains unidentified.

The PCR had 60 Vbeta and 13 Jbeta primers. The assay was immunoSEQ multiplex PCR, and TCRdb's table has in-frame clones only and misses some. The data hold roughly 220,000 clones, with roughly 75% observed a single time. This TCR came from a woman between 25 and 40 years old in good health and CMV-seronegative. The source material was PBMCs.

CDR3 DNA: TGTGCCAGCAGTTCCGACAGGGGGTCCACTGAAGCTTTCTTT. This translates into CASSSDRGSTEAFF. The rearrangement joins TRBV5-6 to TRBJ1-1, with TRBD1 matching 9 bases. The CDR3 consists of 14 residues. Trimming took 5 bases from V and 4 from J; bases not matched to a gene: 6. The germline V gene encodes CDR1 SGHDT and CDR2 YYEEEE.